Each of the 29 T cell receptor beta chains below was sequenced from the same sample in a study of cytomegalovirus exposure and HLA in healthy donors. PCR employed 60 Vbeta and 13 Jbeta primers. Here immunoSEQ multiplex PCR was the method, and the copy in TCRdb shows in-frame clones only, minus some. Counted here are 75,000 to 90,000 clones, around 76% occurring once; the ten biggest clones make up around 5.1%. Sequencing input: PBMCs. The receptors were gathered from a male donor in good health and CMV-seropositive.

The chain is built from TRBV6-4 and TRBJ1-1, with D possibly being TRBD1 (6 bases). The V end lost 0 bases, the J end lost 1 base, and 12 bases lay between the germline ends. CDR3 length: 16 amino acids. Per germline, CDR1 MRHNA and CDR2 SNTAGT. This chain's CDR3 is CASSDSGTLGNTEAFF. In DNA form, the CDR3 reads TGTGCCAGCAGTGACTCTGGGACACTGGGGAACACTGAAGCTTTCTTT.

The rearrangement uses TRBV28 and TRBJ1-3; D ambiguous. V lost 7 bases and J lost 4, with 8 bases in between. Germline CDR1 and CDR2: MDHEN and SYDVKM. The CDR3 is 12 residues long. CDR3 in amino acids: CASTAAGNTIYF. In DNA form, the CDR3 reads TGTGCCAGCACCGCGGCGGGAAACACCATATATTTT.

This clone was detected only once. J is TRBJ1-4 and V is TRBV6-1; D may be TRBD1 (5 bases). The germline gives CDR1 MNHNS, CDR2 SASEGT. The CDR3 is made up of 17 amino acids. Trimming left V 0 bases short and J 5 bases short, with 16 bases between. CDR3 protein: CASSEARITGENEKLFF. CDR3 nucleotide sequence: TGTGCCAGCAGTGAAGCGAGGATCACAGGAGAAAATGAAAAACTGTTTTTT.

This chain links TRBV2 with TRBJ2-1; 9 positions match TRBD2. V lost 6 bases to trimming and J lost 4 bases; unmatched junction nucleotides: 7. The CDR3 has 15 residues. The germline gives CDR1 SNHLY, CDR2 FYNNEI. CDR3 protein: CASSLTSGVYNEQFF. The CDR3 DNA follows: TGTGCCAGCAGCCTGACTAGCGGAGTTTACAATGAGCAGTTCTTC. The full variable domain, with the rest looked up from reference TRBV2 and TRBJ2-1, is EPEVTQTPSHQVTQMGQEVILRCVPISNHLYFYWYRQILGQKVEFLVSFYNNEISEKSEIFDDQFSVERPDGSNFTLKIRSTKLEDSAMYFCASSLTSGVYNEQFFGPGTRLTVL.

V usage is TRBV18 and J usage is TRBJ1-5; TRBD1 might be the D (5 bases). The germline gives CDR1 KGHSH, CDR2 LQKENI. This CDR3 is built from 17 residues. V was clipped by 2 bases and J by 6 bases, with 20 bases between them. The chain's CDR3 is CASSPLAAGGTFQPQHF. CDR3 in DNA: TGTGCCAGCTCACCATTGGCGGCGGGGGGGACGTTTCAGCCCCAGCATTTT.

The gene calls are TRBV7-2 and TRBJ2-7, with a possible D match to TRBD2 (5 bases). This CDR3 has 13 residues. Trimming removed 3 bases at V and 5 bases at J, with 11 bases between. CDR1 and CDR2 from the germline V gene are SGHTA and FQGNSA. The CDR3 protein is CASSFRGSNEQYF. The CDR3 DNA is TGTGCCAGCAGCTTCCGGGGTTCAAACGAGCAGTACTTC.

This chain joins TRBV9 and TRBJ2-3; 7 bases are a match to TRBD2. The CDR3 contains 16 residues. The germline CDR1 and CDR2 sequences are SGDLS and YYNGEE. The V and J ends lost 3 bases and 2 bases, in that order; junction bases with no gene match: 9. CDR3 sequence reads: CASSEEEGGPTDTQYF. The CDR3 DNA is TGTGCCAGCAGCGAAGAGGAGGGAGGGCCCACAGATACGCAGTATTTT. The full variable domain, in which reference TRBV9 and TRBJ2-3 provide the parts outside the CDR3, is DSGVTQTPKHLITATGQRVTLRCSPRSGDLSVYWYQQSLDQGLQFLIQYYNGEERAKGNILERFSAQQFPDLHSELNLSSLELGDSALYFCASSEEEGGPTDTQYFGPGTRLTVL.

The V and J genes are TRBV4-1 and TRBJ2-1, with D hard to call. CDR1 is MGHRA and CDR2 is YSYEKL in the germline V gene. The CDR3 has 18 amino acids. The V end was cut by 0 bases, the J end by 4 bases, with 19 bases between. CDR3 loop: CASSQDPLGKVPYNEQFF. The CDR3 DNA reads as TGCGCCAGCAGCCAAGACCCGCTGGGCAAAGTCCCTTACAATGAGCAGTTCTTC.

In its sample, this clone was seen a few times. J is TRBJ2-7 and V is TRBV28; D gene ambiguous. This CDR3 has 12 amino acids. Germline assignment: CDR1 MDHEN and CDR2 SYDVKM. The V gene lost 6 bases and the J gene lost 7 bases, with 13 bases spanning the gap. The CDR3 loop is CASRIPGREQYF. The DNA of the CDR3 is TGTGCCAGCAGAATCCCGGGTCGTGAGCAGTACTTC.

This sequence joins TRBV18 and TRBJ2-5; D may be TRBD1 (6 bases). CDR3 length: 14 amino acids. V lost 3 bases to trimming and J lost 3 bases, with 11 bases between them. Germline values: CDR1 KGHSH, CDR2 LQKENI. The DNA of the CDR3 is TGTGCCAGCTCACCGCTTTCAGGGGAAGAGACCCAGTACTTC. Translating it yields CASSPLSGEETQYF. Using reference TRBV18 and TRBJ2-5 for the parts outside the CDR3, the full variable domain is NAGVMQNPRHLVRRRGQEARLRCSPMKGHSHVYWYRQLPEEGLKFMVYLQKENIIDESGMPKERFSAEFPKEGPSILRIQQVVRGDSAAYFCASSPLSGEETQYFGPGTRLLVL.

The genes are TRBV19 and TRBJ1-2; a weak D match, TRBD1 (5 bases). The CDR3 loop spans 15 amino acids. V was pared by 1 base and J by 4 bases, with 13 bases between. From germline, CDR1 is LNHDA and CDR2 SQIVND (reference sequence). CDR3 coding DNA: TGTGCCAGTAGTATAGTCGGGGGGGATTTCTATGGCTACACCTTC. Translated: CASSIVGGDFYGYTF.

The chain links TRBV2 to TRBJ1-1; no definite D call. Per germline, CDR1 SNHLY and CDR2 FYNNEI. The germline V and J ends were trimmed by 8 bases and 4 bases, with 17 bases remaining between them. The CDR3 runs to 14 residues. This CDR3 reads CASRLRVGGTEAFF. In DNA, the CDR3 is TGTGCCAGCCGCCTACGGGTAGGTGGCACTGAAGCTTTCTTT.

In its sample, this clone was seen once. This chain connects TRBV7-9 to TRBJ2-7; 9 nucleotides line up with TRBD1. The germline V gene has CDR1 SEHNR and CDR2 FQNEAQ (reference sequence). The CDR3 length is 18 residues. V lost 0 bases to trimming and J lost 4 bases; unmatched junction nucleotides: 13. The CDR3 nucleotides read TGTGCCAGCAGCTTAGCGATTGGACAGGGGTTTTTCTCGTACGAGCAGTACTTC. As protein: CASSLAIGQGFFSYEQYF.

Worth noting for this clone: The identical CDR3 is also encoded by other nucleotide sequences in the sample. The V gene is TRBV28, the J gene TRBJ2-7; D is ambiguous. CDR1 is MDHEN and CDR2 is SYDVKM in the germline V gene. This CDR3 has 12 residues. V dropped 4 bases and J dropped 0 bases, with 4 bases sitting between them. The CDR3, as DNA: TGTGCCAGCAGTTCCTCCTCCTACGAGCAGTACTTC. Translating gives CASSSSSYEQYF.

This chain links TRBV6-5 with TRBJ2-7; D not resolved. The CDR3 runs to 14 residues. V shed 5 bases and J shed 1 base, with 12 bases lying between them. CDR1 is MNHEY, CDR2 SVGAGI, per germline. For the CDR3, the DNA is TGTGCCAGCAGTCCCCTTGATGCGTCCTACGAGCAGTACTTC. It specifies CASSPLDASYEQYF.

V and J are TRBV27 and TRBJ2-7, with a weak D call TRBD2 (6 bases). V dropped 3 bases and J dropped 3 bases, with 12 bases sitting between them. Germline V lookup: CDR1 MNHEY, CDR2 SMNVEV (reference sequence). CDR3 size: 14 residues. CDR3: CASSLLGSGYEQYF. The CDR3, as DNA: TGTGCCAGCAGTTTGCTCGGGAGTGGCTACGAGCAGTACTTC.

As regards this clone: A junction end diverges from the germline sequence, so it may reflect a read error. This chain connects TRBV6-5 to TRBJ1-1; TRBD1 aligns across 8 bases. The CDR3 totals 11 residues. Germline V lookup: CDR1 MNHEY, CDR2 SVGAGI. CDR3 protein: CASSTQGGVHF. The CDR3 nucleotides are TGTGCCAGCAGTACACAGGGGGGGGTTCACTTT.

The gene calls are TRBV2 and TRBJ2-7; 8 nucleotides match TRBD1. Losses at the gene ends were 4 bases for V and 1 base for J; bases not matched to a gene: 9. The CDR3 runs 16 residues. The V gene's germline CDR1 is SNHLY and CDR2 FYNNEI. CDR3 sequence reads: CASSVQGAPFSYEQYF. The CDR3 DNA reads as TGTGCCAGCAGTGTCCAGGGGGCCCCCTTTTCCTACGAGCAGTACTTC.

The chain combines TRBV11-2 with TRBJ2-1; 7 bases are shared with TRBD1. CDR3 size: 16 residues. The V and J ends lost 8 bases and 5 bases, in that order; junction bases with no gene match: 15. Germline V CDR1 and CDR2: SGHAT, FQNNGV. The CDR3 protein is CASGISLRGQNNEQFF. Here the CDR3 DNA reads TGTGCCAGCGGCATCTCTCTCCGGGGACAGAACAATGAGCAGTTCTTC. The complete variable domain, with remaining parts taken from reference TRBV11-2 and TRBJ2-1, reads EAGVAQSPRYKIIEKRQSVAFWCNPISGHATLYWYQQILGQGPKLLIQFQNNGVVDDSQLPKDRFSAERLKGVDSTLKIQPAKLEDSAVYLCASGISLRGQNNEQFFGPGTRLTVL.

J is TRBJ2-1 and V is TRBV19, with D tentatively TRBD1 (5 bases). Germline CDR1 and CDR2: LNHDA and SQIVND (reference sequence). This CDR3 comprises 14 residues. V was shortened by 2 bases and J by 8 bases, with 13 bases between the two germline ends. The CDR3 protein is CASSIRSRRDEQFF. CDR3 DNA sequence: TGTGCCAGTAGTATAAGGTCACGCAGGGATGAGCAGTTCTTC.

The chain recombines TRBV10-3 with TRBJ2-1; D unresolved. Germline CDR1 reads ENHRY; CDR2 reads SYGVKD. V shed 2 bases and J shed 10 bases, with 15 bases lying between them. This CDR3 is built from 14 residues. CDR3 DNA sequence: TGTGCCATCAGTGAGGAGGAAGCTATACCCGAGCAGTTCTTC. The encoded protein is CAISEEEAIPEQFF.

V and J are TRBV5-1 and TRBJ2-5; 13 bases align to TRBD2. The end of the DNA aligns better with TRBJ2-7, so the J call may be wrong. Germline V CDR1 and CDR2: SGHRS, YFSETQ. This CDR3 is 15 amino acids long. Here the CDR3 reads CASSRTSGGRYEQYF. CDR3 sequence (DNA): TGCGCCAGCAGCCGGACTAGCGGGGGCAGGTACGAGCAGTACTTC.

The gene calls are TRBV5-6 and TRBJ2-1; 8 nucleotides agree with TRBD2. V gave up 1 base and J gave up 1 base; unmatched junction bases: 10. CDR1 and CDR2 (germline): SGHDT, YYEEEE. This CDR3 has 18 amino acids. As DNA, the CDR3 is TGTGCCAGCAGCTTGCTAGGCGGGAGGTCAGGATCCTACAATGAGCAGTTCTTC. This codes for CASSLLGGRSGSYNEQFF.

The chain carries TRBV2 and TRBJ2-7, with TRBD1 matching over 7 bases. The CDR3 sequence is 15 residues long. Germline V gene sequence: CDR1 SNHLY, CDR2 FYNNEI. Unmatched junction bases numbered 7, after V lost 5 bases and J lost 0 bases. This chain's CDR3 is CASSPTGTASYEQYF. DNA for the CDR3: TGTGCCAGCAGTCCCACCGGGACAGCCTCCTACGAGCAGTACTTC. Using reference TRBV2 and TRBJ2-7 for the parts outside the CDR3, the full variable domain is EPEVTQTPSHQVTQMGQEVILRCVPISNHLYFYWYRQILGQKVEFLVSFYNNEISEKSEIFDDQFSVERPDGSNFTLKIRSTKLEDSAMYFCASSPTGTASYEQYFGPGTRLTVT.

This clone was picked up a small number of times. This chain joins TRBV5-6 and TRBJ2-5, with D maybe TRBD2 (5 bases). Per germline, CDR1 SGHDT and CDR2 YYEEEE. V was trimmed by 0 bases and J by 4 bases, leaving 10 bases between them. The CDR3 runs 14 residues. The chain's CDR3 is CASSLELAPETQYF. Written as DNA, the CDR3 is TGTGCCAGCAGCTTGGAGCTAGCCCCAGAGACCCAGTACTTC.

The rearrangement uses TRBV2 and TRBJ2-1, with 11 bases that match TRBD2. The CDR3 is 19 amino acids. CDR1 SNHLY and CDR2 FYNNEI come from the germline V gene. After removal of 8 bases from V and 3 bases from J, the junction contained 18 bases not matched to a gene. The CDR3 reads CASAIKLAGALNLYNEQFF. CDR3 coding DNA: TGTGCCAGCGCCATAAAACTAGCGGGGGCCCTCAACCTCTACAATGAGCAGTTCTTC.

This sequence joins TRBV2 and TRBJ1-5; D is perhaps TRBD1 (6 bases). Trimming took off 9 bases at V and 7 bases at J, with 13 bases between the two ends. Germline assignment: CDR1 SNHLY and CDR2 FYNNEI. This CDR3 has 12 residues. This CDR3 reads CASRGGSQPQHF. CDR3 DNA sequence: TGTGCCAGTCGCGGGGGCTCGCAGCCCCAGCATTTT. Supplemented by reference TRBV2 and TRBJ1-5, the full variable domain reads EPEVTQTPSHQVTQMGQEVILRCVPISNHLYFYWYRQILGQKVEFLVSFYNNEISEKSEIFDDQFSVERPDGSNFTLKIRSTKLEDSAMYFCASRGGSQPQHFGDGTRLSIL.

The chain uses TRBV7-2 and TRBJ1-1; 7 nucleotides match TRBD1. CDR1 and CDR2 (germline): SGHTA, FQGNSA. The junction had 2 bases not matched to a gene; V was cut back by 3 bases and J by 1 base. This CDR3 region has 14 residues. CDR3 in amino acids: CASSFRTGNTEAFF. The CDR3 DNA is TGTGCCAGCAGCTTTCGGACAGGGAACACTGAAGCTTTCTTT.

The chain links TRBV5-1 to TRBJ2-1; possible D gene TRBD1, 5 bases. The germline V gene encodes CDR1 SGHRS and CDR2 YFSETQ. This CDR3 comprises 14 residues. Trimming removed 4 bases at V and 9 bases at J, with 17 bases between. This CDR3 reads CASSQRNQGTEQFF. CDR3 DNA: TGCGCCAGCAGCCAAAGAAATCAGGGAACTGAGCAGTTCTTC.